These 24 T cell receptor beta chains came from one sample sequenced in a study of blood T cells in healthy people across ages (dated by TCRdb to the mid-2010s). The protocol used for the library was 5' RACE. TCRdb shows the sequencer as Illumina HiSeq 2500. A second roughly 6 to 11 cycle PCR used a sample-barcoded 5' primer and a J-beta primer mix. The public sequencing data were trimmed at Q25 with fastp and processed into clonotypes with MiXCR by TCRdb, which kept only in-frame beta chains. Each record represents a unique CDR3 protein, reported with the most common genes and DNA among its rows. The sample has some 690,000 distinct CDR3 sequences on record, 22% of them singletons. The top ten hold around a fifth of the sample. The source material was blood. The receptor source for this set is a man in his 70s in good health.

This chain links TRBV29-1 with TRBJ1-1, with TRBD1 matching over 9 bases. Germline V lookup: CDR1 SQVTM, CDR2 ANQGSEA. The length of the CDR3 is 13 residues. V shed 6 bases, J shed 7 bases, and the junction held 9 bases outside the gene matches. The CDR3 bases are TGCAGCGTAGGAACAGGGGGCGTTTATGAAGCTTTCTTT. The encoded protein is CSVGTGGVYEAFF.

There are a few counts of this clonotype. The rearrangement uses TRBV20-1 and TRBJ2-6; D is possibly TRBD1 (6 bases). This CDR3 region has 16 residues. Between the trimmed V and J ends, which lost 6 bases and 0 bases, there was a span of 15 bases. From germline, CDR1 is DFQATT and CDR2 SNEGSKA (reference sequence). The CDR3 DNA is TGCAGTGCGAACACGGGACATCGCTCTGGGGCCAACGTCCTGACTTTC. This translates into CSANTGHRSGANVLTF.

This clonotype has a single count. This rearrangement joins TRBV7-3 to TRBJ2-3; TRBD2 agrees at 7 bases. V lost 0 bases, J lost 0 bases, and 6 bases stayed unmatched. The CDR3 runs 17 residues. CDR1 and CDR2 from the germline V gene are SGHTA and FQGTGA. The CDR3 here is CASSLTRAGRSTDTQYF. Here the CDR3 DNA reads TGTGCCAGCAGCTTAACCCGAGCGGGACGTAGCACAGATACGCAGTATTTT.

This clonotype was recorded a few times. J is TRBJ1-4 and V is TRBV9; D is perhaps TRBD1 (6 bases). There are 14 residues in the CDR3. Germline lookup yields CDR1 SGDLS and CDR2 YYNGEE. V was clipped by 0 bases and J by 7 bases, with 10 bases between them. This chain's CDR3 is CASSVGQESEKLFF. CDR3 sequence (DNA): TGTGCCAGCAGCGTAGGACAGGAAAGTGAAAAACTGTTTTTT. The full variable domain, in which reference TRBV9 and TRBJ1-4 provide the parts outside the CDR3, is DSGVTQTPKHLITATGQRVTLRCSPRSGDLSVYWYQQSLDQGLQFLIQYYNGEERAKGNILERFSAQQFPDLHSELNLSSLELGDSALYFCASSVGQESEKLFFGSGTQLSVL.

Written as DNA, the CDR3 is TGTGCCAGCTCACAACTGGGACTGATGAACACTGAAGCTTTCTTT. Protein: CASSQLGLMNTEAFF. The rearrangement links TRBV18 to TRBJ1-1; weak D call: TRBD1 (5 bases). V was clipped by 4 bases and J by 0 bases, with 12 bases between them. The germline CDR1 and CDR2 sequences are KGHSH and LQKENI. The CDR3 runs to 15 residues.

This clonotype has only a few counts. The J gene is TRBJ1-1, the V gene TRBV5-1, with 7 bases lining up with TRBD1. CDR3 length: 16 residues. V gave up 1 base and J gave up 5 bases; unmatched junction bases: 11. Germline V lookup: CDR1 SGHRS, CDR2 YFSETQ. Here the CDR3 DNA reads TGCGCCAGCAGCTTGTCCCCGACAGGGATGGGGACTGAAGCTTTCTTT. Protein sequence: CASSLSPTGMGTEAFF.

This clonotype has a handful of counts. V and J are TRBV20-1 and TRBJ1-2; possibly TRBD1 for D (6 bases). This CDR3 spans 13 amino acids. Germline values: CDR1 DFQATT, CDR2 SNEGSKA (reference sequence). V lost 3 bases and J lost 6, with 14 bases in between. CDR3 nucleotides: TGCAGTGCTAGGCGCCAGGGGCCGAATGGCTACACCTTC. Translating it yields CSARRQGPNGYTF.

This clonotype came up many times. This chain uses TRBV24-1 with TRBJ2-3; D may be TRBD1 or TRBD2 (5 bases each). CDR3 length equals 16 residues. CDR1 is KGHDR, CDR2 SFDVKD, per germline. V was clipped by 5 bases and J by 0 bases, with 14 bases between them. The CDR3 region is CATSVRGRTSTDTQYF. DNA of the CDR3: TGTGCCACCAGTGTCCGGGGACGGACTAGCACAGATACGCAGTATTTT.

The V call is TRBV14, the J call TRBJ2-1; D is possibly TRBD1 (8 bases). Trimming shortened V by 1 base and J by 8 bases, and 15 bases separated the two germline ends. Germline V CDR1 and CDR2: SGHDN, FVKESK. The CDR3 is made up of 15 amino acids. The CDR3 sequence: CASSQVGQGGDEQFF. The DNA for the CDR3 is TGTGCCAGCAGCCAAGTTGGACAGGGAGGGGATGAGCAGTTCTTC.

The chain recombines TRBV7-2 with TRBJ2-5, with D possibly called TRBD1 or TRBD2 (5 bases each). V lost 1 base, J lost 1 base, and 10 bases lay in between. The germline CDR1 and CDR2 sequences are SGHTA and FQGNSA. The CDR3 totals 15 residues. The CDR3 sequence: CASSLVKGRQETQYF. The DNA of the CDR3 is TGTGCCAGCAGCTTAGTTAAGGGACGCCAAGAGACCCAGTACTTC.

V is TRBV7-3 and J is TRBJ2-3; tentative D call: TRBD2 (5 bases). The CDR3 is 13 residues long. Germline loops: CDR1 SGHTA, CDR2 FQGTGA. Trimming removed 7 bases from V and 5 bases from J, with 13 bases in between. Here the CDR3 reads CASTPGLGDTQYF. In nucleotides, the CDR3 is TGTGCCAGCACACCAGGACTGGGAGATACGCAGTATTTT.

There are a few counts of this clonotype. The rearrangement links TRBV7-2 to TRBJ2-2; D uncertain. V lost 5 bases and J lost 6, with 10 bases in between. CDR3 length: 13 amino acids. Germline assignment: CDR1 SGHTA and CDR2 FQGNSA. CDR3 bases: TGTGCCAGCAGCAACCCGCAACCCGGGGAGCTGTTTTTT. Translating it yields CASSNPQPGELFF.

This clonotype showed up many times. This chain uses TRBV27 with TRBJ2-7; 14 bases map to TRBD2. V shed 4 bases, J shed 0 bases, and the junction held 8 bases outside the gene matches. CDR1 and CDR2 (germline): MNHEY, SMNVEV (reference sequence). CDR3 length equals 18 residues. CDR3 in amino acids: CASSSRTSGGYSSYEQYF. CDR3 DNA: TGTGCCAGCAGTTCCCGGACTAGCGGGGGGTATAGCTCCTACGAGCAGTACTTC.

This chain joins TRBV9 and TRBJ2-1; TRBD1 might be the D (6 bases). Between the trimmed V and J ends, which lost 3 bases and 7 bases, there was a span of 14 bases. The germline gives CDR1 SGDLS, CDR2 YYNGEE. The CDR3 totals 14 residues. The CDR3 DNA sequence: TGTGCCAGCAGCGCCTTGTACCAGGGGAATGAGCAGTTCTTC. This encodes CASSALYQGNEQFF.

There are a few counts of this clonotype. An end of the junction differs from the germline gene, which may be a read error. The chain joins TRBV20-1 to TRBJ1-1; D uncertain. Germline lookup yields CDR1 DFQATT and CDR2 SNEGSKA (reference sequence). The CDR3 spans 11 residues. CDR3 loop: CSARDGREAFF. DNA for the CDR3: TGCAGTGCCAGAGATGGCAGGGAAGCTTTCTTT.

The chain carries TRBV10-1 and TRBJ2-5, with a weak D call TRBD2 (6 bases). Trimming removed 5 bases at V and 2 bases at J, with 18 bases between. Germline V gene data show CDR1 as WNHNN and CDR2 as SYGVQD (reference sequence). This CDR3 is 16 amino acids long. The CDR3 sequence is CASSSTSGGLQETQYF. The CDR3, as DNA: TGCGCCAGCAGTTCGACTAGTGGGGGACTTCAAGAGACCCAGTACTTC.

The chain is built from TRBV10-1 and TRBJ2-3, with 16 bases aligning to TRBD2. From germline, CDR1 is WNHNN and CDR2 SYGVQD (reference sequence). The CDR3 extends over 19 amino acids. Trimming cost V 5 bases and J 4 bases; bases outside gene matches: 12. The CDR3: CASSPGTSGGALGADTQYF. CDR3 in DNA: TGCGCCAGCAGTCCCGGGACTAGCGGGGGGGCTTTAGGTGCAGATACGCAGTATTTT.

In regard to this clonotype: A junction boundary mismatches the germline segment, possibly from a read error. The chain employs TRBV20-1 and TRBJ2-5; D may match TRBD1 or TRBD2 (5 bases each). CDR3 size: 13 residues. The germline CDR1 and CDR2 sequences are DFQATT and SNEGSKA (reference sequence). CDR3 DNA: TGCAGTGCTAGGACCGGGACCTTTAGAAAGGAGTTCTTC. Its protein product is CSARTGTFRKEFF.

The chain couples TRBV7-2 to TRBJ2-1; 13 nucleotides align to TRBD2. V gave up 6 bases and J gave up 0 bases; unmatched junction bases: 8. CDR1 SGHTA and CDR2 FQGNSA come from the germline V gene. The CDR3 spans 18 residues. CDR3 region: CASSSPGLAGSSYNEQFF. The CDR3 bases are TGTGCCAGCAGTTCCCCGGGACTAGCGGGAAGCTCCTACAATGAGCAGTTCTTC.

Regarding this clonotype: At one end, the junction sequence differs from germline, possibly due to a read error. This chain joins TRBV9 and TRBJ2-1, with D perhaps matching TRBD1 (7 bases). This CDR3 has 15 amino acids. The germline V gene has CDR1 SGDLS and CDR2 YYNGEE. The CDR3: CASSVGGGGTNRLIF. The CDR3 DNA reads as TGTGCCAGCAGCGTAGGTGGAGGGGGCACCAATAGATTGATCTTC.

The table lists this clonotype with a few counts. The CDR3 here is CASALDRGTGELFF. The CDR3 DNA sequence: TGTGCCAGCGCCCTGGACAGGGGTACCGGGGAGCTGTTTTTT. The chain recombines TRBV6-1 with TRBJ2-2, with 9 bases aligning to TRBD1. The CDR3 is 14 residues long. V was clipped by 8 bases and J by 5 bases; unmatched bases: 6. Germline V gives CDR1 MNHNS, CDR2 SASEGT.

In this sample, this clonotype turned up many times. The chain combines TRBV24-1 with TRBJ2-6; D not resolved. This CDR3 region has 13 residues. The germline V gene has CDR1 KGHDR and CDR2 SFDVKD. V lost 5 bases and J lost 2, with 3 bases in between. The DNA for the CDR3 is TGTGCCACCAGTGGAGCTGGGGCCAACGTCCTGACTTTC. Residues: CATSGAGANVLTF.

This clonotype was seen a few times. Since the CDR3 does not end with the conserved phenylalanine or tryptophan, this likely comes from a read error. The chain has TRBV28 and TRBJ2-2, with 7 positions matching TRBD2. Germline V gene sequence: CDR1 MDHEN, CDR2 SYDVKM. There are 15 residues in the CDR3. V shed 7 bases and J 0 bases; nucleotides not matched to a gene: 5. The chain's CDR3 is CASTPSGTNTGELFS. The DNA for the CDR3 is TGTGCCAGCACCCCCAGCGGGACGAACACCGGGGAGCTGTTTTCT.

This clonotype was detected a few times. The CDR3 nucleotides read TGCGCCAGCAGCTTGCGAGCTTCCAGGGTCGAGACCCAGTACTTC. Translated: CASSLRASRVETQYF. J is TRBJ2-5 and V is TRBV5-1; the D gene is possibly TRBD1 (5 bases). Per the germline V gene, CDR1 is SGHRS and CDR2 is YFSETQ. The V gene lost 1 base and the J gene lost 5 bases, with 15 bases spanning the gap. CDR3 length: 15 residues. The complete variable domain, with remaining parts taken from reference TRBV5-1 and TRBJ2-5, reads KAGVTQTPRYLIKTRGQQVTLSCSPISGHRSVSWYQQTPGQGLQFLFEYFSETQRNKGNFPGRFSGRQFSNSRSEMNVSTLELGDSALYLCASSLRASRVETQYFGPGTRLLVL.